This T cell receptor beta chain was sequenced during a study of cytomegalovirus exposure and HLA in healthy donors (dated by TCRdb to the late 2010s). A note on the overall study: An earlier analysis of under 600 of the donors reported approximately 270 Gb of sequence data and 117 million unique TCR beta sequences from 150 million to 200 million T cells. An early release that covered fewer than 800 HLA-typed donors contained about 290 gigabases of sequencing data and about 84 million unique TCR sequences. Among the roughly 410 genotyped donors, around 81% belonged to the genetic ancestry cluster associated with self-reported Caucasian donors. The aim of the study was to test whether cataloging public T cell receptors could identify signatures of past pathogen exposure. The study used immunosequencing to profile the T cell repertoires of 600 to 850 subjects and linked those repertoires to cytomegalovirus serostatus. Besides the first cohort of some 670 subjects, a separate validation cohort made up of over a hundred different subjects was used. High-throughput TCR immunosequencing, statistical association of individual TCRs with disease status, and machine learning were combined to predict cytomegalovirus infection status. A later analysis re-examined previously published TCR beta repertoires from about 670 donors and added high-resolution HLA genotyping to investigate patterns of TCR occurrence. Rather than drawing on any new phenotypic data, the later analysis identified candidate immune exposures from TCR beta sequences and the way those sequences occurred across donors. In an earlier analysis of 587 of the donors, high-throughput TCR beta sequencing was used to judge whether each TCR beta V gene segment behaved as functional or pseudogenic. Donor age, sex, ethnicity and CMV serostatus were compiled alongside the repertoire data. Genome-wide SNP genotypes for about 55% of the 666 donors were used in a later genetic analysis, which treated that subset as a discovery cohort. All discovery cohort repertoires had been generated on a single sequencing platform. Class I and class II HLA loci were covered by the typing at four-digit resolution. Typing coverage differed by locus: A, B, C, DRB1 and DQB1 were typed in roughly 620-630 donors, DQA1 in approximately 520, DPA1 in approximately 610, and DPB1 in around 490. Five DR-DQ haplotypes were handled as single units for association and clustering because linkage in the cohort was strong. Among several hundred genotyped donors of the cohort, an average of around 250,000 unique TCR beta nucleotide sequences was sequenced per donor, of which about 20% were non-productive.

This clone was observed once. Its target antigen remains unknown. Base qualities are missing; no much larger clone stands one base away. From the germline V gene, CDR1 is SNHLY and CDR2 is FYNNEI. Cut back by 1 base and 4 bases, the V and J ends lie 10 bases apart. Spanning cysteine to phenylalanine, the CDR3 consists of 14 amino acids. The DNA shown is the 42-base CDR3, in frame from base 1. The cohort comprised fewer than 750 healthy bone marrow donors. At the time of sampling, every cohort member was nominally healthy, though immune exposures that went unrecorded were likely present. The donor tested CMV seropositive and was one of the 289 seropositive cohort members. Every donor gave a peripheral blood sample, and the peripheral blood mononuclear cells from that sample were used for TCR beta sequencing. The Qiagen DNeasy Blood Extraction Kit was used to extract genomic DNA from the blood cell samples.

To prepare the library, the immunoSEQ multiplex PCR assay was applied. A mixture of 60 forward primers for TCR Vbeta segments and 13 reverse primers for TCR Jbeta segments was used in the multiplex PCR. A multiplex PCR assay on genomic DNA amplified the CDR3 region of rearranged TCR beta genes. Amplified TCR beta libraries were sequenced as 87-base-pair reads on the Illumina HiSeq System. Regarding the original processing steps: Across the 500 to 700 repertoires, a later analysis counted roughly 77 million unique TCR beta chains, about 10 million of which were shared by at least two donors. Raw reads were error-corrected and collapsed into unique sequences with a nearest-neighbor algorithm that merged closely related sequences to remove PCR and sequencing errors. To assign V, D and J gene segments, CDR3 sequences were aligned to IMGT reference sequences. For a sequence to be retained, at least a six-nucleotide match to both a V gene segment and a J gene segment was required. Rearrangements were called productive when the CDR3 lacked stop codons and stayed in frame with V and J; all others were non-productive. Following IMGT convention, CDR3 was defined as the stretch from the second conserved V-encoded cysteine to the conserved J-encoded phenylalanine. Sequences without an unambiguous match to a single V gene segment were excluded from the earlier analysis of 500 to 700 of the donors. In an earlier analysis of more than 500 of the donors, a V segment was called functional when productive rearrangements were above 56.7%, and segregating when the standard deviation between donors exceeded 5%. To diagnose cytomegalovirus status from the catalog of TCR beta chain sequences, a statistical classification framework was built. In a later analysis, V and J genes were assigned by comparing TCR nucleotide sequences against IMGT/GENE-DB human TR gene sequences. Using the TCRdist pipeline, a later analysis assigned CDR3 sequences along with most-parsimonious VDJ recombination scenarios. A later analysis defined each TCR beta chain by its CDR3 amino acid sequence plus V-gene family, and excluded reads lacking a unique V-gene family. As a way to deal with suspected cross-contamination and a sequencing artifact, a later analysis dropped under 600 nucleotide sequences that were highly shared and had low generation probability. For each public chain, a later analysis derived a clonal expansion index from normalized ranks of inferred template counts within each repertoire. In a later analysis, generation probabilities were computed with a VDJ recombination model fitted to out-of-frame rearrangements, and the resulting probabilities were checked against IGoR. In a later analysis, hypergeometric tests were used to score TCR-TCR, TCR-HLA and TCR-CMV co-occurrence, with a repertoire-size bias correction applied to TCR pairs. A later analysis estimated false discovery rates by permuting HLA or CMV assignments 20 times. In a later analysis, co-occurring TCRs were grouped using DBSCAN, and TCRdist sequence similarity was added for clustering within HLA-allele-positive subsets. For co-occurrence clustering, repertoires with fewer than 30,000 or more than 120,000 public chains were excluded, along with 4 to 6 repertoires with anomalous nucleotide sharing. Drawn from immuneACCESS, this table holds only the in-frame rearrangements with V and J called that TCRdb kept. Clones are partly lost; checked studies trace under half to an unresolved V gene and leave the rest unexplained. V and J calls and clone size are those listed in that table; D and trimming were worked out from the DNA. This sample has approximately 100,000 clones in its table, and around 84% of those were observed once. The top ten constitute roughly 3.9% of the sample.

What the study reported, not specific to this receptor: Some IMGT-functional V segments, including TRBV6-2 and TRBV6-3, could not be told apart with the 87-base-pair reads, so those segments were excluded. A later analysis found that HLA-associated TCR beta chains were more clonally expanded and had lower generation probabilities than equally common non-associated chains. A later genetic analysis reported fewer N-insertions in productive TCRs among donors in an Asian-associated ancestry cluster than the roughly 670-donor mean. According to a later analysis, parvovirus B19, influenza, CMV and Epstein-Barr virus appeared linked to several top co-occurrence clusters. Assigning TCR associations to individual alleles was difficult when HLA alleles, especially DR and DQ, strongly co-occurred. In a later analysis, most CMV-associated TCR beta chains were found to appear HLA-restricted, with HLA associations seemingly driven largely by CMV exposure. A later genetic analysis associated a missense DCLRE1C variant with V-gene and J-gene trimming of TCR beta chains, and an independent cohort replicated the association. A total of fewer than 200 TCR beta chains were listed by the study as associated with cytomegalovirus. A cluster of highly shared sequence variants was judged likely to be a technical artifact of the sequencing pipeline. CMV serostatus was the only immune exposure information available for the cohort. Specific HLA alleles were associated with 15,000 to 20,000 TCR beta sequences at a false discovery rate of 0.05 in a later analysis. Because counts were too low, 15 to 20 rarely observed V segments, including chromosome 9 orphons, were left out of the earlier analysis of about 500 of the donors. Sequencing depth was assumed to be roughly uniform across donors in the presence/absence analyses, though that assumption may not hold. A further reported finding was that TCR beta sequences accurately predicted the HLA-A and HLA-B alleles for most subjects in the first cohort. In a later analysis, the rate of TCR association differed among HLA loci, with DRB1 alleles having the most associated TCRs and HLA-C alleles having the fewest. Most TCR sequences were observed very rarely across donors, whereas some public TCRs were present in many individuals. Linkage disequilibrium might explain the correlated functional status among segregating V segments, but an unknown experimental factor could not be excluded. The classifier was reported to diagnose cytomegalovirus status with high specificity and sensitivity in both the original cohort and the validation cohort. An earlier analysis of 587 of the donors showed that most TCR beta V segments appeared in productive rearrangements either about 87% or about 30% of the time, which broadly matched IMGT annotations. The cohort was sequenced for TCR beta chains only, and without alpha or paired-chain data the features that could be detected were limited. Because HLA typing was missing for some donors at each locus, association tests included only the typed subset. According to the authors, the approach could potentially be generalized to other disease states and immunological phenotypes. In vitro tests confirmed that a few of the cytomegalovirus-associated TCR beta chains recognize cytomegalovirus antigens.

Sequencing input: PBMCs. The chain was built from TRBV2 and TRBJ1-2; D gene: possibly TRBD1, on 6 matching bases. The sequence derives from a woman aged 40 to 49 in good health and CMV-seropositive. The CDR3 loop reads CASSEVDRSYGYTF. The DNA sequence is TGTGCCAGCAGTGAAGTGGACAGATCCTATGGCTACACCTTC. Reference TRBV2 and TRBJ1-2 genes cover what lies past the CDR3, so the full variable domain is EPEVTQTPSHQVTQMGQEVILRCVPISNHLYFYWYRQILGQKVEFLVSFYNNEISEKSEIFDDQFSVERPDGSNFTLKIRSTKLEDSAMYFCASSEVDRSYGYTFGSGTRLTVV.